Listed below are T cell receptor beta chains from one sample, sequenced in a study of early stage breast cancer tumors. Only in-frame clones appear in the TCRdb table, and some are missing; sequencing was by immunoSEQ multiplex PCR. The table lists about 15,000 clones, about four fifths of them singletons. The sample comprised normal breast tissue next to the tumor. The origin of the receptors is a person under 45 with breast cancer. CDR3s include the opening cysteine and the closing phenylalanine or tryptophan. A D gene is named only where the DNA matches it firmly. Size values are once, few and many counts, or a class for expanded clones, and some rows have none.

j_call	v_call	clone_size	d_call	cdr3_aa	cdr3_nt
TRBJ1-2	TRBV29-1	-	TRBD1	CSVTTGGTAGYTF	TGCAGCGTTACGACAGGGGGGACTGCTGGCTACACCTTC
TRBJ1-4	TRBV5-1	-	-	CASKWSAGATTNEKLFF	TGCGCCAGCAAATGGTCGGCAGGGGCTACAACTAATGAAAAACTGTTTTTT
TRBJ2-1	TRBV13	few	-	CASSLERNEQFF	TGTGCCAGCAGCTTAGAACGCAATGAGCAGTTCTTC
TRBJ2-7	TRBV7-9	-	-	CASSLAGGPGEQYF	TGTGCCAGCAGCTTAGCGGGCGGCCCCGGCGAGCAGTACTTC
TRBJ2-1	TRBV7-3	-	TRBD2	CASSSGLAGNNEQFF	TGTGCCAGCAGCTCAGGACTAGCGGGGAACAATGAGCAGTTCTTC
TRBJ1-3	TRBV28	-	-	CASSSQTTIYF	TGTGCCAGCAGTTCGCAAACCACCATATATTTT
TRBJ2-3	TRBV10-1	-	TRBD2	CASSEAGRADTQYF	TGCGCCAGCAGTGAGGCGGGGAGGGCAGATACGCAGTATTTT
TRBJ2-2	TRBV6-4	-	-	CASSDGYTGELFF	TGTGCCAGCAGTGACGGATACACCGGGGAGCTGTTTTTT
TRBJ2-7	TRBV11-2	-	-	CASSLGGESYEQYF	TGTGCCAGCAGCTTAGGGGGAGAGAGCTACGAGCAGTACTTC
TRBJ1-1	TRBV2	-	-	CASSVEMKGSEAFF	TGTGCCAGCAGTGTGGAAATGAAGGGTTCTGAAGCTTTCTTT
TRBJ2-5	TRBV7-7	-	-	CASSLGARQFQETQYF	TGTGCTAGCAGCTTAGGGGCACGGCAATTCCAAGAGACCCAGTACTTC